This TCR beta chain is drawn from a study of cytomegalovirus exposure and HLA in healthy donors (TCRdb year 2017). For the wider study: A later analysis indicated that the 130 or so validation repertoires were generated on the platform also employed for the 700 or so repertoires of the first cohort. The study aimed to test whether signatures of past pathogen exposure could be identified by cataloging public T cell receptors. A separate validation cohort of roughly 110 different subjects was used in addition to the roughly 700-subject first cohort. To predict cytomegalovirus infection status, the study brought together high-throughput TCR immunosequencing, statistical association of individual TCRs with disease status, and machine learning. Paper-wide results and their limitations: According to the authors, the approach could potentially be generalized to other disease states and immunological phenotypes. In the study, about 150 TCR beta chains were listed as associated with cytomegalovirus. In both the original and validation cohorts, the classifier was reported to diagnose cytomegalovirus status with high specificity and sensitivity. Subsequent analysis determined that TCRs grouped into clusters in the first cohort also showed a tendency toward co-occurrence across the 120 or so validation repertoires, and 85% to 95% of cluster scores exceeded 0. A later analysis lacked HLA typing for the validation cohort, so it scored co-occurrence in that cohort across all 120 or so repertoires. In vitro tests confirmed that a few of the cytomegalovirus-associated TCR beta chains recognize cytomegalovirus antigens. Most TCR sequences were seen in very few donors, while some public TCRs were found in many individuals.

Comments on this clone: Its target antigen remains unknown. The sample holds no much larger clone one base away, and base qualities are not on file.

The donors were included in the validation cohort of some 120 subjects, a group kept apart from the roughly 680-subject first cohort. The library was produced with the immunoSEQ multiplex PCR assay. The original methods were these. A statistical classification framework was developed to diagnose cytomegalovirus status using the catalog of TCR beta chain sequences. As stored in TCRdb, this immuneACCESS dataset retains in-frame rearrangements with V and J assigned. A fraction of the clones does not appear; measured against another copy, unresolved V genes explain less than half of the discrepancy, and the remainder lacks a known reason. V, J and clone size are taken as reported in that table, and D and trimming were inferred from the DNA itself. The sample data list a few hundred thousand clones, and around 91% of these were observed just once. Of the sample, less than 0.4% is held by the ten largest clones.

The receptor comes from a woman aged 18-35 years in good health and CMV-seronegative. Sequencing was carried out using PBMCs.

The nucleotides read TGTGCCAGCAGCTCGACAGGGGGAAATGAAAAACTGTTTTTT. Translated, this gives CASSSTGGNEKLFF. The V gene is TRBV7-2 and the J gene is TRBJ1-4; 9 of the junction bases match TRBD1. Per the germline V gene, SGHTA is the CDR1 and FQGNSA is the CDR2. The CDR3 covers 14 residues, taking in both the cysteine and the phenylalanine. The only DNA kept is the CDR3, 42 bases in frame from the first base. For this chain, trimming is 4 bases at the V end and 5 bases at the J end, and the number of junction bases without a gene match is 2.